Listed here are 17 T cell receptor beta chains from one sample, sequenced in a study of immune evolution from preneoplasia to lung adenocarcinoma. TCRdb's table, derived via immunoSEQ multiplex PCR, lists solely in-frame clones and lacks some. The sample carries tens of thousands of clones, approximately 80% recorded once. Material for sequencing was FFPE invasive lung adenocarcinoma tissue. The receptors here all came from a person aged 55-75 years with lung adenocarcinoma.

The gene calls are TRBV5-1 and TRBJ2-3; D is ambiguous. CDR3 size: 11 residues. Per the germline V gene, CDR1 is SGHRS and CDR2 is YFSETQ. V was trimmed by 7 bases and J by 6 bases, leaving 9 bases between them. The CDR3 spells CASATKDTQYF. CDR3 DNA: TGCGCCAGCGCTACAAAGGATACGCAGTATTTT.

CDR3 sequence (DNA): TGTGCCAGCTCACCACCGGGGGAACTAGCCGCCTACAATGAGCAGTTCTTC. Its translation is CASSPPGELAAYNEQFF. The chain is built from TRBV18 and TRBJ2-1, with D possibly TRBD2 on 6 matching bases. The V gene lost 0 bases and the J gene lost 2 bases, with 14 bases spanning the gap. The germline V gene encodes CDR1 KGHSH and CDR2 LQKENI. This CDR3 spans 17 amino acids.

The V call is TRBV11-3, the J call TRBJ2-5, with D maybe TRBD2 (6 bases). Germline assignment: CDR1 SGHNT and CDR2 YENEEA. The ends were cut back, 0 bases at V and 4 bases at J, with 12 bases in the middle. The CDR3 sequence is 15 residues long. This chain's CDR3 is CASSLDLGGSETQYF. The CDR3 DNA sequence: TGTGCCAGCAGCTTAGATCTTGGAGGGTCAGAGACCCAGTACTTC.

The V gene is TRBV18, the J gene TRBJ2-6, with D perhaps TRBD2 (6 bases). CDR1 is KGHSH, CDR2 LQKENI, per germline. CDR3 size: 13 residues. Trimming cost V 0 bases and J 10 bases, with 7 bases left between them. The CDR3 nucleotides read TGTGCCAGCTCACCACCCGGGGGTAACGTCCTGACTTTC. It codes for CASSPPGGNVLTF.

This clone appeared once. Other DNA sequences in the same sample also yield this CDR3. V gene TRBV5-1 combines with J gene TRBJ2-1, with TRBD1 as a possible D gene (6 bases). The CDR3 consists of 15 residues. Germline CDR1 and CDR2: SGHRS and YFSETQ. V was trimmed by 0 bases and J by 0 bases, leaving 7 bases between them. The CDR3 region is CASSLGTDSYNEQFF. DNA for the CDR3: TGCGCCAGCAGCTTGGGGACAGACTCCTACAATGAGCAGTTCTTC.

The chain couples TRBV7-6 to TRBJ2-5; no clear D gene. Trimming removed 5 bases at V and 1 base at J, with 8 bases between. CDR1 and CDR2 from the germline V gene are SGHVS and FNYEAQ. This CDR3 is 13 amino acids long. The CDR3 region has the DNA TGTGCCAGCAGCCTACAATTCCAAGAGACCCAGTACTTC. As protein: CASSLQFQETQYF.

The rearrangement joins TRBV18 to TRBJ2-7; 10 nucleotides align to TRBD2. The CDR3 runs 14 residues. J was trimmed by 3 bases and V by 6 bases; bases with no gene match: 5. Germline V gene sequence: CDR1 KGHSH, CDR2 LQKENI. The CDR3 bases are TGTGCCAGCTCTCTAGCGGGAGCATTCTACGAGCAGTACTTC. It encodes CASSLAGAFYEQYF.

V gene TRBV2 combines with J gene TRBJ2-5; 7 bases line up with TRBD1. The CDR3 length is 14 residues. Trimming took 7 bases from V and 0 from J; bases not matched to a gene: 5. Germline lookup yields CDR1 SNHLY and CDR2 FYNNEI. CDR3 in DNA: TGTGCCAGCACCCAGGGACAGAACCAAGAGACCCAGTACTTC. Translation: CASTQGQNQETQYF.

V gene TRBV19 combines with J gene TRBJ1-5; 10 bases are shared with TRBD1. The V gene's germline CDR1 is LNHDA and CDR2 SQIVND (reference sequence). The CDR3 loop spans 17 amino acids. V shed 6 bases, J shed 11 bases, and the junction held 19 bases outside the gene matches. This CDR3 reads CASSTAGYGTGDRSQHF. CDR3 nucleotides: TGTGCCAGTAGCACAGCCGGATACGGGACAGGGGACAGGTCCCAGCATTTT.

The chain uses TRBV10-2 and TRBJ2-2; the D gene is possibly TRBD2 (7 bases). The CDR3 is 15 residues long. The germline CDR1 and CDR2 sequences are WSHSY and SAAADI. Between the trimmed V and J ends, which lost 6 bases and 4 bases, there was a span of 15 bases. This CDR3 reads CASRPSGGGTGELFF. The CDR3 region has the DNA TGCGCCAGCAGACCTAGCGGAGGGGGCACCGGGGAGCTGTTTTTT.

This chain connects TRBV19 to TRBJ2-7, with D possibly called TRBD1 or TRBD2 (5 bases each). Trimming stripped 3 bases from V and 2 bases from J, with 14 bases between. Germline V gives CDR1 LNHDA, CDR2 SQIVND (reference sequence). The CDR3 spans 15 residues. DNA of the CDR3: TGTGCCAGTAGTATTCAGGGAGTGGGCGCCTACGAGCAGTACTTC. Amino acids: CASSIQGVGAYEQYF.

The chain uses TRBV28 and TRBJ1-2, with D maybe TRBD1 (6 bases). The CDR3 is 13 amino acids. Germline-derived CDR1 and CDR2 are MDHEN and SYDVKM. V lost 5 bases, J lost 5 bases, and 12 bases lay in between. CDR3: CASSITGKYGYTF. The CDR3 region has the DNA TGTGCCAGCAGTATCACAGGGAAGTATGGCTACACCTTC.

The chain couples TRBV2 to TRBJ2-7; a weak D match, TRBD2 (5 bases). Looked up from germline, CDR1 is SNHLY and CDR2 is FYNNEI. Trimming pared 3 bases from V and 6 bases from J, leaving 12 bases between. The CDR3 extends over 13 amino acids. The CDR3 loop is CASSEGVTPEQYF. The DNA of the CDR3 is TGTGCCAGCAGTGAGGGAGTAACCCCCGAGCAGTACTTC.

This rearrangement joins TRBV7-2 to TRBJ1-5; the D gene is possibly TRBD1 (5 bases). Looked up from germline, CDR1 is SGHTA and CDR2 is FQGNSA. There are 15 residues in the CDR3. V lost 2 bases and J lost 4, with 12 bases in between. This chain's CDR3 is CASSLKGRGNQPQHF. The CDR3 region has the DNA TGTGCCAGCAGCTTAAAGGGGCGCGGTAATCAGCCCCAGCATTTT.

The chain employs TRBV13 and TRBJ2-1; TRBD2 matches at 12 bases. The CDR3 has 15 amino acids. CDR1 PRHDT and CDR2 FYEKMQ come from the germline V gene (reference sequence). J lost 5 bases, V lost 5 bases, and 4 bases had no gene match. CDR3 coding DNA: TGTGCCAGCAGCGAACGACTAGCGGGAGACAATGAGCAGTTCTTC. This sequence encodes CASSERLAGDNEQFF.

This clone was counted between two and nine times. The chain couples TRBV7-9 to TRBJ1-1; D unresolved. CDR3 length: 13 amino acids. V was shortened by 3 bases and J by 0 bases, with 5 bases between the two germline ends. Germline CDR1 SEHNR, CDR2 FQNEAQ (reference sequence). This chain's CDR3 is CASSFDMNTEAFF. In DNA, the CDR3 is TGTGCCAGCAGCTTTGACATGAACACTGAAGCTTTCTTT. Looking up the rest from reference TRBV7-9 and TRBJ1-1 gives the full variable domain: DTGVSQNPRHKITKRGQNVTFRCDPISEHNRLYWYRQTLGQGPEFLTYFQNEAQLEKSRLLSDRFSAERPKGSFSTLEIQRTEQGDSAMYLCASSFDMNTEAFFGQGTRLTVV.

CDR3 nucleotide sequence: TGTGCCAGCAGCTTGGGGGGGGCGGGACAGGCCTACGAGCAGTACTTC. The encoded protein is CASSLGGAGQAYEQYF. This chain joins TRBV5-4 and TRBJ2-7, with 8 bases identical to TRBD1. This CDR3 comprises 16 residues. Germline lookup yields CDR1 SGHNT and CDR2 YYREEE (reference sequence). Trimming took 0 bases from V and 2 from J; bases not matched to a gene: 7.